What follows are 10 T cell receptor beta chains derived from one specimen sequenced in a study of cytomegalovirus exposure and HLA in healthy donors (dated by TCRdb to about 2017). Library construction relied on the immunoSEQ multiplex PCR assay. For the multiplex PCR, a mixture combining 60 forward primers for TCR Vbeta segments and 13 reverse primers for TCR Jbeta segments was used. TCRdb obtained this table from immuneACCESS and retained in-frame rearrangements with V and J assigned. These tables miss some clones; where compared with another copy, unresolved V genes account for less than half of the shortfall, and the remainder is unexplained. The sample includes roughly 250,000 clones, with around four fifths observed a single time. The ten largest clones add up to roughly 2% of the sample. Sequencing was done on a sample of PBMCs. The receptors were sampled from a woman between 40 and 55 years old in good health and CMV-seropositive.

CDR3 DNA sequence: TGTGCCAGCTCACCACTCCAGTCTAGCGGGACTAGCACAGATACGCAGTATTTT. This codes for CASSPLQSSGTSTDTQYF. The chain recombines TRBV18 with TRBJ2-3; 9 positions match TRBD2. The trim removed 1 base at V and 0 bases at J, leaving 8 bases unmatched. The CDR3 is 18 residues long. Germline CDR1 KGHSH, CDR2 LQKENI.

The rearrangement links TRBV7-5 to TRBJ2-7; TRBD1, the table's D call, was not compared with the DNA. TRBV7-5 is recorded as a pseudogene. This CDR3 comprises 14 residues. In DNA form, the CDR3 reads TGTGTCAGAACCTCCGGGACAGGGGACTACGAGCAGTACTTC. Translating gives CVRTSGTGDYEQYF.

The CDR3 DNA reads TGTGCCAGCTCACCATTCGGGACTGTAAGCTCCTACGAGCAGTACTTC. This codes for CASSPFGTVSSYEQYF. The chain joins TRBV18 to TRBJ2-7, with D possibly being TRBD2 (6 bases). The germline CDR1 and CDR2 sequences are KGHSH and LQKENI. Trimming removed 2 bases from V and 0 bases from J, with 14 bases in between. This CDR3 is built from 16 residues.

On this clone itself: The same CDR3 arises from other DNA sequences in this sample as well. This rearrangement joins TRBV27 to TRBJ2-7; 10 positions match TRBD2. This CDR3 has 16 residues. Losses at the gene ends were 6 bases for V and 3 bases for J; bases not matched to a gene: 11. The germline CDR1 and CDR2 sequences are MNHEY and SMNVEV (reference sequence). The CDR3 coding sequence is TGTGCCAGCAGGCCTGACACGACTAGCGGGTACTACGAGCAGTACTTC. The encoded protein is CASRPDTTSGYYEQYF.

This clone appeared many times. The chain combines TRBV7-9 with TRBJ2-7, with 7 positions matching TRBD2. With V trimmed by 7 bases and J by 6 bases, 15 bases remained unmatched. In germline, CDR1 is SEHNR, CDR2 FQNEAQ (reference sequence). The CDR3 runs to 15 residues. This CDR3 is CASTALGTTSTEQYF. DNA for the CDR3: TGTGCCAGCACCGCGTTAGGGACTACTTCCACCGAGCAGTACTTC. The full variable domain, completed using reference TRBV7-9 and TRBJ2-7, is DTGVSQNPRHKITKRGQNVTFRCDPISEHNRLYWYRQTLGQGPEFLTYFQNEAQLEKSRLLSDRFSAERPKGSFSTLEIQRTEQGDSAMYLCASTALGTTSTEQYFGPGTRLTVT.

The table lists this clone with a count of one. The chain recombines TRBV6-5 with TRBJ2-5; D is undetermined. Germline-derived CDR1 and CDR2 are MNHEY and SVGAGI. With 2 bases removed from V and 2 bases from J, the gap between germline ends came to 12 bases. The CDR3 has 15 residues. CDR3 region: CASSYGTAKQETQYF. CDR3 nucleotide sequence: TGTGCCAGCAGTTACGGTACAGCTAAACAAGAGACCCAGTACTTC.

This sequence joins TRBV11-3 and TRBJ1-1; tentatively, D is TRBD1 (5 bases). V was trimmed by 3 bases and J by 0 bases, leaving 11 bases between them. The CDR3 is 15 residues long. Germline-derived CDR1 and CDR2 are SGHNT and YENEEA. The CDR3 DNA reads TGTGCCAGCAGCTTTGCAGGGTTGGTGAACACTGAAGCTTTCTTT. This codes for CASSFAGLVNTEAFF.

The chain carries TRBV14 and TRBJ2-7; no firm D call. Germline-derived CDR1 and CDR2 are SGHDN and FVKESK. The CDR3 has 14 amino acids. V was pared by 2 bases and J by 1 base, with 9 bases between. The CDR3: CASSQFRVSYEQYF. CDR3 nucleotide sequence: TGTGCCAGCAGCCAATTCCGGGTATCCTACGAGCAGTACTTC.

This clone has a single count. The chain couples TRBV5-4 to TRBJ2-5, with 10 bases matching TRBD2. V lost 2 bases and J lost 5; bases outside the gene matches: 3. Germline-derived CDR1 and CDR2 are SGHNT and YYREEE (reference sequence). The CDR3 is 14 amino acids. The CDR3 here is CASSLTSGVETQYF. CDR3 nucleotide sequence: TGTGCCAGCAGCTTAACTAGCGGGGTGGAGACCCAGTACTTC.

The count of this clone is one. The chain joins TRBV6-5 to TRBJ2-1, with 8 bases that match TRBD2. Germline V gene data show CDR1 as MNHEY and CDR2 as SVGAGI. The CDR3 is 13 residues long. The J segment lost 7 bases and the V segment lost 8 bases, leaving 7 bases of the junction unmatched. The CDR3 DNA reads TGTGCCAGCGGCACTAGCGGATATAATGAGCAGTTCTTC. This encodes CASGTSGYNEQFF.